Following are 24 T cell receptor beta chains from one sample sequenced in a study of T cells after yellow fever vaccination. In TCRdb, the 5' RACE reads were re-called with MiXCR into one record per CDR3 protein. The sample contains a few hundred thousand distinct CDR3 sequences, roughly an eighth of which appear only once. The sample in question was CD4+ T cells sorted from PBMCs, obtained 15 days after the yellow fever booster vaccination. The receptors come from a young man who received the YFV17D yellow fever vaccine.

This clonotype was detected many times. The genes are TRBV4-2 and TRBJ2-1; the match to TRBD2 covers 16 bases. Germline V gives CDR1 LGHNA, CDR2 YNFKEQ. V lost 3 bases and J lost 6; bases outside the gene matches: 8. The CDR3 spans 18 residues. The CDR3 loop reads CASSQAGTSGGARNEQFF. The CDR3 DNA reads TGTGCCAGCAGCCAGGCCGGGACTAGCGGGGGGGCCCGCAATGAGCAGTTCTTC.

The chain has TRBV18 and TRBJ1-4; D is perhaps TRBD1 (5 bases). Germline lookup yields CDR1 KGHSH and CDR2 LQKENI. Trimming took 4 bases from V and 6 from J, leaving 12 bases between them. The CDR3 sequence is 14 residues long. Written as DNA, the CDR3 is TGTGCCAGCTCACAACAGAGGGGTGATGAAAAACTGTTTTTT. It yields the protein CASSQQRGDEKLFF.

The chain carries TRBV4-3 and TRBJ2-1; 12 nucleotides line up with TRBD2. CDR3 length: 16 residues. The trim removed 0 bases at V and 6 bases at J, leaving 3 bases unmatched. Germline-derived CDR1 and CDR2 are LGHNA and YSLEER. The CDR3 coding sequence is TGCGCCAGCAGCCAAGATGGACTAGCGGGGAGCAATGAGCAGTTCTTC. This codes for CASSQDGLAGSNEQFF.

This clonotype was seen more than once but under ten times. This sequence joins TRBV2 and TRBJ1-2; TRBD1 might be the D (5 bases). Germline lookup yields CDR1 SNHLY and CDR2 FYNNEI. The CDR3 has 13 amino acids. The V and J ends lost 3 bases and 6 bases respectively, with 11 bases between them. DNA of the CDR3: TGTGCCAGCAGTGACCAGGGTCAGGATGGCTACACCTTC. Translation gives CASSDQGQDGYTF.

This clonotype was detected many times. The chain links TRBV7-2 to TRBJ2-4; TRBD1 agrees at 8 bases. Germline CDR1 SGHTA, CDR2 FQGNSA. The CDR3 loop spans 14 amino acids. The V and J ends lost 5 bases and 10 bases, in that order; junction bases with no gene match: 10. The CDR3 sequence is CASSPPGTGHIQYF. The DNA for the CDR3 is TGTGCCAGCAGCCCACCGGGGACAGGTCATATTCAGTACTTC.

This clonotype was observed a handful of times. The gene calls are TRBV4-3 and TRBJ2-5, with TRBD2 as a possible D gene (6 bases). Germline V gene data show CDR1 as LGHNA and CDR2 as YSLEER. The CDR3 loop spans 15 amino acids. The germline V and J ends were trimmed by 1 base and 5 bases, with 14 bases remaining between them. The CDR3 region has the DNA TGCGCCAGCAGCCAAGGTTTCTTCCGGGGGGAGACCCAGTACTTC. Translated: CASSQGFFRGETQYF.

The V gene is TRBV25-1, the J gene TRBJ2-5, with D possibly TRBD2 on 6 matching bases. Trimming pared 2 bases from V and 5 bases from J, leaving 15 bases between. CDR1 is MGHDK, CDR2 SYGVNS, per germline. This CDR3 has 15 residues. The CDR3 region is CASSETVGSGETQYF. The CDR3, as DNA: TGTGCCAGCAGTGAAACGGTTGGCAGCGGGGAGACCCAGTACTTC.

The V and J genes are TRBV7-3 and TRBJ2-3; TRBD2 aligns across 7 bases. V shed 5 bases, J shed 6 bases, and the junction held 8 bases outside the gene matches. CDR3 length equals 14 residues. Germline CDR1 SGHTA, CDR2 FQGTGA. As DNA, the CDR3 is TGTGCCAGCAGCCCCGGGGGAGGGGCGGATACGCAGTATTTT. It specifies CASSPGGGADTQYF.

The J gene is TRBJ1-2, the V gene TRBV30; D remains ambiguous. Germline V gene data show CDR1 as GTSNPN and CDR2 as SVGIG (reference sequence). This CDR3 has 13 amino acids. Trimming took 0 bases from V and 3 from J, leaving 8 bases between them. The CDR3 here is CAWSVSTYYGYTF. The CDR3 DNA follows: TGTGCCTGGAGTGTTTCCACGTACTATGGCTACACCTTC. The full variable domain, with the rest looked up from reference TRBV30 and TRBJ1-2, is SQTIHQWPATLVQPVGSPLSLECTVEGTSNPNLYWYRQAAGRGLQLLFYSVGIGQISSEVPQNLSASRPQDRQFILSSKKLLLSDSGFYLCAWSVSTYYGYTFGSGTRLTVV.

The chain is built from TRBV5-4 and TRBJ1-1; possibly TRBD1 for D (5 bases). CDR1 is SGHNT, CDR2 YYREEE, per germline (reference sequence). V dropped 0 bases and J dropped 5 bases, with 14 bases sitting between them. This CDR3 is built from 15 residues. The CDR3 DNA sequence: TGTGCCAGCAGCTTGGCCGGGGCAGGGCGGACTGAAGCTTTCTTT. Residues: CASSLAGAGRTEAFF.

A few counts support this clonotype. The chain recombines TRBV7-2 with TRBJ2-2; 8 positions match TRBD1. The CDR3 runs 20 residues. The V gene end was trimmed by 2 bases and the J gene end by 0 bases; junction bases not matched to a gene: 14. Germline loops: CDR1 SGHTA, CDR2 FQGNSA. Here the CDR3 reads CASSLPRQGAFTANTGELFF. In DNA form, the CDR3 reads TGTGCCAGCAGCTTACCGAGGCAGGGGGCCTTTACCGCGAACACCGGGGAGCTGTTTTTT.

This clonotype has at least ten counts. J is TRBJ2-5 and V is TRBV7-3; 10 positions agree with TRBD2. V was clipped by 5 bases and J by 0 bases; unmatched bases: 3. Germline V gene sequence: CDR1 SGHTA, CDR2 FQGTGA. The CDR3 is 15 amino acids. In nucleotides, the CDR3 is TGTGCCAGCAGCCTAGCGGGGGTGGACCAAGAGACCCAGTACTTC. Protein: CASSLAGVDQETQYF.

In its sample, this clonotype was seen a few times. J is TRBJ2-2 and V is TRBV6-6; 10 bases fit TRBD1. The length of the CDR3 is 14 residues. Germline V CDR1 and CDR2: MNHNY, SVGAGI (reference sequence). Trimming took 6 bases from V and 5 from J; bases not matched to a gene: 3. DNA of the CDR3: TGTGCCAGCAGCTCGGGACAGGGGACCGGGGAGCTGTTTTTT. This codes for CASSSGQGTGELFF.

The J gene is TRBJ2-7, the V gene TRBV28; a weak D match, TRBD2 (5 bases). The germline V and J ends were trimmed by 5 bases and 5 bases, with 7 bases remaining between them. The CDR3 runs to 11 residues. The V gene's germline CDR1 is MDHEN and CDR2 SYDVKM. The CDR3 sequence is CASSGSHEQYV. The CDR3 DNA reads TGTGCCAGCAGTGGGAGCCACGAGCAGTACGTC.

The V and J genes are TRBV5-1 and TRBJ2-3; D is undetermined. CDR1 and CDR2 (germline): SGHRS, YFSETQ. Between the trimmed V and J ends, which lost 0 bases and 2 bases, there was a span of 13 bases. The CDR3 spans 16 residues. The DNA of the CDR3 is TGCGCCAGCAGCTTGGGACACCCGACCTCCACAGATACGCAGTATTTT. This encodes CASSLGHPTSTDTQYF.

This clonotype was seen ten or more times. J is TRBJ2-7 and V is TRBV12-3 or TRBV12-4, with 10 bases aligning to TRBD1. The CDR3 is 14 amino acids. Trimming removed 3 bases from V and 4 bases from J; junction bases left unmatched: 3. CDR3 in DNA: TGTGCCAGCAGTTTGGGACAGGGGTCTTACGAGCAGTACTTC. This codes for CASSLGQGSYEQYF.

CDR3 sequence reads: CASSRTRDIPETQYF. The CDR3 nucleotides read TGTGCCAGCAGCCGCACGCGGGACATCCCAGAGACCCAGTACTTC. The chain carries TRBV21-1 and TRBJ2-5; the listed D gene, TRBD1, was not tested against the DNA. TRBV21-1 is listed as a pseudogene. The CDR3 is 15 amino acids.

The rearrangement uses TRBV2 and TRBJ2-7; no clear D. V was trimmed by 6 bases and J by 4 bases, leaving 13 bases between them. The CDR3 contains 13 residues. Germline-derived CDR1 and CDR2 are SNHLY and FYNNEI. The CDR3 is CASSPTAEYEQYV. DNA for the CDR3: TGTGCCAGCAGCCCTACGGCAGAATACGAGCAGTACGTC.

A few counts support this clonotype. CDR3: CSARATGGDSEAFF. Here the CDR3 DNA reads TGCAGTGCTAGGGCAACAGGGGGCGACTCGGAAGCTTTCTTT. V and J are TRBV20-1 and TRBJ1-1; TRBD1 matches 9 bases. Germline assignment: CDR1 DFQATT and CDR2 SNEGSKA (reference sequence). V was clipped by 3 bases and J by 8 bases; unmatched bases: 10. The CDR3 spans 14 residues.

This clonotype has just a few counts. The chain combines TRBV5-6 with TRBJ2-2, with D hard to call. In germline, CDR1 is SGHDT, CDR2 YYEEEE. The CDR3 covers 13 residues. The V gene lost 6 bases and the J gene lost 0 bases, with 6 bases spanning the gap. The CDR3 DNA reads TGTGCCAGCATCGCACCGAACACCGGGGAGCTGTTTTTT. Amino acids: CASIAPNTGELFF.

The CDR3 spells CASSQSLPNRQYF. DNA of the CDR3: TGCGCCAGCAGCCAGAGCCTCCCAAACCGACAGTACTTC. V gene TRBV4-3 combines with J gene TRBJ2-7; D is ambiguous. V was shortened by 3 bases and J by 10 bases, with 16 bases between the two germline ends. Germline assignment: CDR1 LGHNA and CDR2 YSLEER. The CDR3 runs 13 residues.

This clonotype was counted between two and nine times. V is TRBV12-3 or TRBV12-4 and J is TRBJ2-1; D is tentatively TRBD1 or TRBD2 (5 bases each). The CDR3 has 14 residues. Trimming took 6 bases from V and 3 from J, leaving 12 bases between them. The CDR3 reads CASSVRDHYNEQFF. In DNA form, the CDR3 reads TGTGCCAGCAGCGTCCGGGACCACTACAATGAGCAGTTCTTC.

V is TRBV20-1 and J is TRBJ1-1, with unresolved D. CDR1 is DFQATT, CDR2 SNEGSKA, per germline (reference sequence). Trimming shortened V by 3 bases and J by 1 base, and 12 bases separated the two germline ends. The length of the CDR3 is 14 residues. CDR3 loop: CSARGAARNTEAFF. The CDR3 DNA sequence: TGCAGTGCTAGGGGTGCGGCCAGGAACACTGAAGCTTTCTTT.

This clonotype turned up a few times. V usage is TRBV3-1 and J usage is TRBJ2-1, with TRBD2 matching 13 bases. The CDR3 is made up of 16 amino acids. V was pared by 4 bases and J by 11 bases, with 11 bases of the junction left unmatched. Germline assignment: CDR1 LGHDT and CDR2 YNNKEL (reference sequence). The CDR3 protein is CASSRTSGGAYRQQFF. Here the CDR3 DNA reads TGTGCCAGCAGCCGAACTAGCGGGGGGGCGTATAGACAGCAGTTCTTC.